The rows below give T cell receptor beta chains drawn from one sample of a study of PD-1 blockade in classical Hodgkin lymphoma. Profiling relied on immunoSEQ multiplex PCR, and the TCRdb table lists in-frame clones only, not all of them. Of tens of thousands of clones in the sample, 78% were seen once. The source was peripheral blood mononuclear cells (PBMCs), collected before the fourth cycle of nivolumab. The receptors were gathered from a human donor with classical Hodgkin lymphoma. CDR3s include the opening cysteine and the closing phenylalanine or tryptophan. The D gene is left open where the match is weak. Not every row has a clone size; where given, it reads once, few, many or a size class.

V gene	clone size	D gene	J gene	CDR3 protein	CDR3 DNA
TRBV7-9	-	TRBD2	TRBJ2-1	CASTPRGRGGNEQFF	TGTGCCAGCACCCCGCGGGGGCGGGGGGGCAATGAGCAGTTCTTC
TRBV6-5	few	TRBD2	TRBJ2-5	CASSRQTSRKTQYF	TGTGCCAGCAGCCGACAGACTAGCAGAAAGACCCAGTACTTC
TRBV30	-	TRBD1	TRBJ2-7	CASEFAGGYEQYF	TGTGCCAGCGAATTCGCAGGGGGCTACGAGCAGTACTTC
TRBV6-5	-	-	TRBJ2-7	CASSLSGYEQYF	TGTGCCAGCAGTTTATCGGGATACGAGCAGTACTTC
TRBV2	-	TRBD1	TRBJ1-2	CASRDYLGQRINYGYTF	TGTGCCAGCAGGGACTACCTGGGACAGAGGATTAACTATGGCTACACCTTC
TRBV6-6	-	-	TRBJ1-1	CASRLTFDTEAFF	TGTGCCAGCAGACTGACGTTCGACACTGAAGCTTTCTTT
TRBV6-1	-	TRBD1	TRBJ1-5	CAIGQESNQPQHF	TGTGCCATAGGACAGGAAAGCAATCAGCCCCAGCATTTT
TRBV18	-	TRBD1	TRBJ1-1	CASSPQTGTGDNTEAFF	TGTGCCAGCTCACCACAAACTGGGACAGGGGATAACACTGAAGCTTTCTTT
TRBV7-9	-	TRBD1	TRBJ2-1	CASSTYRGNEQFF	TGTGCCAGCAGCACATACAGGGGCAATGAGCAGTTCTTC
TRBV14	-	-	TRBJ2-5	CASSQDYRSGAQYF	TGTGCCAGCAGCCAAGATTATCGTTCAGGGGCCCAGTACTTC
TRBV29-1	-	TRBD2	TRBJ2-5	CSVAGLAGSRETQYF	TGCAGCGTTGCAGGACTAGCGGGCAGCAGGGAGACCCAGTACTTC
TRBV7-2	-	-	TRBJ2-1	CASSRTDLSSYNEQFF	TGTGCCAGCAGCCGGACAGATCTGAGCTCCTACAATGAGCAGTTCTTC
TRBV28	-	TRBD2	TRBJ2-1	CASSPLGLAVSYNEQFF	TGTGCCAGCAGTCCCCTGGGACTAGCGGTTTCCTACAATGAGCAGTTCTTC
TRBV7-9	-	TRBD1	TRBJ1-2	CASSRGQDYGYTF	TGTGCCAGCAGCCGGGGACAGGACTATGGCTACACCTTC
TRBV9	-	TRBD1	TRBJ1-5	CASSVGTGSNQPQHF	TGTGCCAGCAGCGTAGGGACAGGGAGCAATCAGCCCCAGCATTTT
TRBV15	-	-	TRBJ2-2	CATTSGVTTGELFF	TGTGCCACCACGTCGGGAGTTACCACCGGGGAGCTGTTTTTT
TRBV5-1	-	TRBD1	TRBJ1-6	CASSTPDRDSPLHF	TGCGCCAGCAGCACCCCGGACAGGGACTCACCCCTCCACTTT
TRBV28	once	TRBD2	TRBJ2-5	CAVRLAGRETQYF	TGTGCCGTCCGACTAGCGGGGCGAGAGACCCAGTACTTC
TRBV9	-	-	TRBJ1-2	CASSPDRNYGYIF	TGTGCCAGCAGCCCCGACAGAAACTATGGCTACATCTTC
TRBV7-7	-	-	TRBJ2-1	CASSLGVRNNEQFF	TGTGCCAGCAGCTTAGGGGTCAGGAACAATGAGCAGTTCTTC
TRBV4-1	-	-	TRBJ2-3	CASSGGFTDTQYF	TGCGCCAGCAGCGGAGGGTTCACAGATACGCAGTATTTT
TRBV18	once	-	TRBJ1-1	CASSPWRGQGNTEAFF	TGTGCCAGCTCACCATGGCGGGGGCAGGGGAACACTGAAGCTTTCTTT
TRBV5-4	few	-	TRBJ2-5	CASSQDRETQYF	TGTGCCAGCAGCCAGGACCGAGAGACCCAGTACTTC
TRBV2	-	-	TRBJ1-5	CASSADRTNQPQHF	TGTGCCAGCAGTGCAGACAGAACCAATCAGCCCCAGCATTTT
TRBV29-1	-	-	TRBJ2-5	CSDSRDEEETQYF	TGCAGCGACAGCCGGGACGAGGAGGAGACCCAGTACTTC
TRBV27	-	-	TRBJ2-7	CASSLTHWHEQYF	TGTGCCAGCAGTTTGACCCACTGGCACGAGCAGTACTTC
TRBV27	few	-	TRBJ2-7	CASSLSLSYEQYF	TGTGCCAGCAGTTTATCCTTGTCCTACGAGCAGTACTTC
TRBV11-1	-	TRBD2	TRBJ2-5	CASSFGTSGETQYF	TGTGCCAGCAGCTTCGGGACTAGCGGAGAGACCCAGTACTTC
TRBV6-6	-	TRBD1	TRBJ1-4	CASSSPGTGRFEKLFF	TGTGCCAGCAGTTCTCCAGGGACAGGGAGGTTTGAAAAACTGTTTTTT
TRBV5-1	-	-	TRBJ1-3	CASSLGLDRGSLSGNTIYF	TGCGCCAGCAGCTTGGGACTCGACAGAGGGTCCCTCTCTGGAAACACCATATATTTT